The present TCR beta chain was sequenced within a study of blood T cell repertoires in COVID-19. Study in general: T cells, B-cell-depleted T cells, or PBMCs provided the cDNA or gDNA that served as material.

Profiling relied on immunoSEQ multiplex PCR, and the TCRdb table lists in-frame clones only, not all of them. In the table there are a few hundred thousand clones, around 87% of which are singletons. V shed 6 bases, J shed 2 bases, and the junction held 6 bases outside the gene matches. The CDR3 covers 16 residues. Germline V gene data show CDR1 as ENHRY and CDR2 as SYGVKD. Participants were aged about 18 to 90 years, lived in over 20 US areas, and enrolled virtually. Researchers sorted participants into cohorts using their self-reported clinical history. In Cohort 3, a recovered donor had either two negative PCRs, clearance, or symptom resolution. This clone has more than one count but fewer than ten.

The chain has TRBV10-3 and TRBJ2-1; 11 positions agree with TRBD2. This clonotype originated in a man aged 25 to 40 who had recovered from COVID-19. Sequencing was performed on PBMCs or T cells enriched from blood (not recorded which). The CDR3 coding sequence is TGTGCCATCAGCGAAAAACTAGCGGGGGCCTACAATGAGCAGTTCTTC. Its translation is CAISEKLAGAYNEQFF.